This T cell receptor (beta chain) appears in the sequencing data of a study of shared clonotypes between healthy human individuals. Overall study context: Three plates each covered CD4 naive and memory; CD8 naive two, CD8 memory one. Study-wide results and caveats: Memory subsets generally showed smaller estimated richness than naive subsets did. Sampling covered blood only; tissue repertoires likely differ.

This clone showed up many times. Antigen unknown. At a deep level, the assay was run. Libraries were prepared by immunoSEQ multiplex PCR; TCRdb keeps only in-frame clonotypes and omits some of them. The sample records roughly 1,000,000 clones, 78% being singletons. Germline assignment: CDR1 DFQATT and CDR2 SNEGSKA (reference sequence). CDR3 size: 11 residues. V lost 6 bases to trimming and J lost 6 bases, with 11 bases between them. The chain is built from TRBV20-1 and TRBJ1-2; a possible D gene is TRBD1 (6 bases). This clonotype was sampled from a man younger than 35 in good health. Some clones in this sample may be carry-over from other donors' samples. Material for sequencing was memory CD4+ T cells from PBMCs. Subset denoted: CD45RA-negative fraction. The CDR3 loop reads CSAGGADGYTF. The CDR3 DNA sequence: TGCAGTGCAGGGGGGGCGGATGGCTACACCTTC.